Shown below are 23 T cell receptor beta chains from a single sample sequenced in a study of T-cell reconstitution after alpha-beta-depleted transplantation in children. The TCRbeta library incorporated unique molecular identifiers. TCRdb called the PCR reads again in MiXCR, with one record for every CDR3 protein. The repertoire has about 640,000 distinct CDR3 sequences, roughly 13% of them found once; the top ten carry roughly 2.3%. This specimen consisted of PBMCs, mostly from graft donor cells, obtained 360 days after TCRalphabeta/CD19-depleted stem cell transplant. Every receptor here comes from a male patient aged 5 to 17 who had a stem cell transplant for acute myeloid leukemia, so the T cells may come from the graft donor.

This clonotype was recorded a few times. The genes are TRBV7-2 and TRBJ2-7, with 7 bases lining up with TRBD2. V was pared by 3 bases and J by 5 bases, with 7 bases of the junction left unmatched. CDR3 length equals 14 residues. CDR1 is SGHTA, CDR2 FQGNSA, per germline. This CDR3 reads CASSFSAGVDEQYF. CDR3 coding DNA: TGTGCCAGCAGCTTCTCGGCGGGAGTGGACGAGCAGTACTTC.

This clonotype has more than one count but fewer than ten. The chain recombines TRBV29-1 with TRBJ2-2; D uncertain. CDR1 is SQVTM and CDR2 is ANQGSEA in the germline V gene. The V end lost 7 bases, the J end lost 7 bases, and 16 bases lay between the germline ends. The CDR3 sequence is 13 residues long. The CDR3 loop reads CSATGQVNGELFF. CDR3 nucleotide sequence: TGCAGCGCTACCGGTCAAGTTAACGGGGAGCTGTTTTTT.

The chain recombines TRBV7-8 with TRBJ1-1; D not resolved. V lost 6 bases, J lost 3 bases, and 11 bases lay in between. Germline CDR1 and CDR2: SGHVS and FQNEAQ. CDR3 size: 13 residues. Written as DNA, the CDR3 is TGTGCCAGCAGTCCGGTTGGCGACACTGAAGCTTTCTTT. Protein: CASSPVGDTEAFF. Combining the CDR3 with reference TRBV7-8 and TRBJ1-1 gives the whole variable domain GAGVSQSPRYKVAKRGQDVALRCDPISGHVSLFWYQQALGQGPEFLTYFQNEAQLDKSGLPSDRFFAERPEGSVSTLKIQRTQQEDSAVYLCASSPVGDTEAFFGQGTRLTVV.

The sample holds a few counts of this clonotype. The J gene is TRBJ2-4, the V gene TRBV29-1, with D perhaps matching TRBD1 (5 bases). Germline CDR1 SQVTM, CDR2 ANQGSEA. The CDR3 runs to 14 residues. With 4 bases removed from V and 0 bases from J, the gap between germline ends came to 10 bases. The CDR3 loop reads CSVGTLLAKNIQYF. The DNA of the CDR3 is TGCAGCGTTGGGACATTGCTAGCCAAAAACATTCAGTACTTC. Together with reference TRBV29-1 and TRBJ2-4, the CDR3 gives the full variable domain: SAVISQKPSRDICQRGTSLTIQCQVDSQVTMMFWYRQQPGQSLTLIATANQGSEATYESGFVIDKFPISRPNLTFSTLTVSNMSPEDSSIYLCSVGTLLAKNIQYFGAGTRLSVL.

This clonotype has a count of ten or more. This sequence joins TRBV5-1 and TRBJ2-1, with 9 bases identical to TRBD1. J lost 7 bases, V lost 4 bases, and 12 bases had no gene match. This CDR3 region has 16 residues. Germline CDR1 reads SGHRS; CDR2 reads YFSETQ. CDR3 region: CASSPPRTGDWNEQFF. The CDR3 bases are TGCGCCAGCAGCCCCCCCCGGACAGGGGATTGGAATGAGCAGTTCTTC.

This clonotype was seen a few times. The chain recombines TRBV28 with TRBJ2-7, with D possibly TRBD1 on 6 matching bases. This CDR3 spans 17 amino acids. With 5 bases removed from V and 1 base from J, the gap between germline ends came to 21 bases. Germline CDR1 is MDHEN and CDR2 is SYDVKM. The CDR3 DNA follows: TGTGCCAGCAGTATCCCATCAGGGGCGTCCTATTCCTACGAGCAGTACTTC. Its translation is CASSIPSGASYSYEQYF.

In its sample, this clonotype was seen a few times. The chain employs TRBV9 and TRBJ2-7; 7 bases align to TRBD2. CDR3 length: 17 residues. V shed 3 bases and J 0 bases; nucleotides not matched to a gene: 12. The germline V gene has CDR1 SGDLS and CDR2 YYNGEE. Here the CDR3 reads CASSADPLAASSYEQYF. CDR3 DNA: TGTGCCAGCAGCGCTGACCCTCTAGCGGCCAGCTCCTACGAGCAGTACTTC.

This clonotype was detected only a few times. Since the CDR3 does not end with the conserved phenylalanine or tryptophan, this likely comes from a read error. The DNA is omitted, as the CDR3 cannot be located on it reliably, and the CDR3 follows TCRdb's listing. This chain uses TRBV10-3 with TRBJ2-3; the table's D call TRBD2 went unverified against the DNA. Germline-derived CDR1 and CDR2 are ENHRY and SYGVKD. The CDR3 is 12 residues long, counting both termini. Here the CDR3 reads CAISESDLEDSQ.

This clonotype has only a few counts. The V call is TRBV11-2, the J call TRBJ2-3; TRBD2 aligns across 7 bases. Germline assignment: CDR1 SGHAT and CDR2 FQNNGV. The junction had 15 bases not matched to a gene; V was cut back by 4 bases and J by 2 bases. This CDR3 is 18 amino acids long. CDR3 region: CASSSHPLAGRNTDTQYF. DNA of the CDR3: TGTGCCAGCAGCTCACACCCTTTAGCGGGCCGTAACACAGATACGCAGTATTTT.

This clonotype was picked up a small number of times. This chain joins TRBV3-1 and TRBJ2-7; D may be TRBD1 (6 bases). Looked up from germline, CDR1 is LGHDT and CDR2 is YNNKEL (reference sequence). CDR3 length: 15 amino acids. The V end lost 0 bases, the J end lost 2 bases, and 11 bases lay between the germline ends. This CDR3 is CASSQDLGQTYEQYF. DNA for the CDR3: TGTGCCAGCAGCCAAGATCTCGGACAGACCTACGAGCAGTACTTC.

In its sample, this clonotype was seen many times. The chain recombines TRBV20-1 with TRBJ2-1; unclear D gene. Germline-derived CDR1 and CDR2 are DFQATT and SNEGSKA (reference sequence). CDR3 length: 15 residues. V was clipped by 0 bases and J by 0 bases, with 9 bases between them. The CDR3 nucleotides read TGCAGTGCTAGAGATCGGGTGTTCTCCTACAATGAGCAGTTCTTC. Translated, it gives CSARDRVFSYNEQFF.

The chain links TRBV20-1 to TRBJ2-3; 8 nucleotides align to TRBD2. J gave up 3 bases and V 0 bases, and 14 bases lay outside the gene matches. The CDR3 covers 18 residues. Germline CDR1 and CDR2: DFQATT and SNEGSKA (reference sequence). This CDR3 is CSARERGKRERGTDTQYF. The CDR3, as DNA: TGCAGTGCTAGAGAGAGGGGGAAGCGGGAGAGAGGAACAGATACGCAGTATTTT.

This clonotype was seen a single time. The CDR3 sequence is CSATRGQGKYEQYF. CDR3 sequence (DNA): TGCAGTGCTACCCGAGGACAGGGAAAATACGAGCAGTACTTC. The chain links TRBV20-1 to TRBJ2-7; 8 bases map to TRBD1. Per germline, CDR1 DFQATT and CDR2 SNEGSKA (reference sequence). There are 14 residues in the CDR3. V gave up 4 bases and J gave up 4 bases; unmatched junction bases: 9.

This clonotype was picked up a small number of times. The chain uses TRBV20-1 and TRBJ2-7; D may be TRBD1 or TRBD2 (5 bases each). The CDR3 extends over 13 amino acids. Germline V CDR1 and CDR2: DFQATT, SNEGSKA (reference sequence). V gave up 6 bases and J gave up 0 bases, with 12 bases separating them. The CDR3 loop reads CSATRDASYEQYF. CDR3 nucleotide sequence: TGCAGTGCGACCCGGGACGCCTCCTACGAGCAGTACTTC.

The chain couples TRBV19 to TRBJ2-7, with TRBD2 identical over 9 bases. Germline lookup yields CDR1 LNHDA and CDR2 SQIVND (reference sequence). Unmatched junction bases numbered 7, after V lost 7 bases and J lost 3 bases. CDR3 length equals 14 residues. CDR3 sequence reads: CASTTTSGVYEQYF. CDR3 DNA: TGTGCCAGTACCACGACTAGCGGAGTCTACGAGCAGTACTTC.

The V call is TRBV10-3, the J call TRBJ2-1; maybe TRBD2 (6 bases). Per the germline V gene, CDR1 is ENHRY and CDR2 is SYGVKD. Trimming left V 5 bases short and J 7 bases short, with 18 bases between. The CDR3 runs 15 residues. The DNA for the CDR3 is TGTGCCATCAGTCATCAGGGAGGTCCCCCAAATGAGCAGTTCTTC. It specifies CAISHQGGPPNEQFF.

This clonotype was found a few times. CDR3: CASTEWGGHGYTF. CDR3 nucleotide sequence: TGTGCCAGCACGGAATGGGGGGGTCATGGCTACACCTTC. The V and J genes are TRBV7-2 and TRBJ1-2; D may be TRBD1 (5 bases). Trimming shortened V by 7 bases and J by 6 bases, and 15 bases separated the two germline ends. This CDR3 has 13 amino acids. Germline-derived CDR1 and CDR2 are SGHTA and FQGNSA.

In regard to this clonotype: At one of its ends the junction is not consistent with the germline gene, which may arise from a read error. The J gene is TRBJ2-5, the V gene TRBV12-3 or TRBV12-4, with 8 bases fitting TRBD2. The CDR3 length is 17 residues. The chain's CDR3 is CTSSLALREGVWETQYF. Written as DNA, the CDR3 is TGTACCAGCAGTTTAGCGCTTCGGGAGGGCGTTTGGGAGACCCAGTACTTC.

This clonotype showed up many times. The genes are TRBV5-1 and TRBJ2-3; maybe TRBD1 (5 bases). This CDR3 has 13 residues. V was trimmed by 4 bases and J by 2 bases, leaving 8 bases between them. Per the germline V gene, CDR1 is SGHRS and CDR2 is YFSETQ. The CDR3 spells CASSPGYTDTQYF. In nucleotides, the CDR3 is TGCGCCAGCAGCCCAGGGTACACAGATACGCAGTATTTT.

This clonotype was observed a handful of times. The genes are TRBV28 and TRBJ2-7, with 8 bases identical to TRBD2. The CDR3 totals 16 residues. V was clipped by 5 bases and J by 2 bases; unmatched bases: 11. Germline values: CDR1 MDHEN, CDR2 SYDVKM. CDR3 sequence (DNA): TGTGCCAGCAGTCCAAAATCCTGGGGACTAGCCTACGAGCAGTACTTC. Its translation: CASSPKSWGLAYEQYF.

This clonotype was recorded a few times. V is TRBV5-6 and J is TRBJ1-5, with D hard to call. The V end was cut by 3 bases, the J end by 4 bases, with 17 bases between. CDR3 length: 16 amino acids. CDR1 and CDR2 from the germline V gene are SGHDT and YYEEEE. The CDR3 bases are TGTGCCAGCAGCTCGTGGATACAGCATGGGAATCAGCCCCAGCATTTT. Its protein is CASSSWIQHGNQPQHF.

V usage is TRBV28 and J usage is TRBJ1-2; 7 nucleotides line up with TRBD1. The length of the CDR3 is 13 residues. Germline loops: CDR1 MDHEN, CDR2 SYDVKM. J gave up 5 bases and V 10 bases, and 10 bases lay outside the gene matches. CDR3 in amino acids: CATPNRGKYGYTF. As DNA, the CDR3 is TGTGCCACCCCCAACAGGGGCAAATATGGCTACACCTTC.

In this sample, this clonotype turned up many times. V gene TRBV28 combines with J gene TRBJ1-6; 8 bases line up with TRBD1. After removal of 6 bases from V and 19 bases from J, the junction contained 8 bases not matched to a gene. Germline assignment: CDR1 MDHEN and CDR2 SYDVKM. The CDR3 is 11 amino acids. CDR3 sequence (DNA): TGTGCCAGCAGGGGCCGGGACAGGAAGCACTTT. Protein product: CASRGRDRKHF.